This section outlines one T cell receptor (beta chain) sequence together with its context. Its antigen remains unknown. This sample is drawn from a study of cytomegalovirus exposure and HLA in healthy donors. Study background: Among around 200 million T cells, an earlier analysis found 117 million unique TCR beta sequences.

V lost 4 bases to trimming and J lost 0 bases; unmatched junction nucleotides: 6. Germline loops: CDR1 SQVTM, CDR2 ANQGSEA. The CDR3 is 15 residues long. General observations from the study: In a later analysis, TCR beta V- and J-gene trimming showed a link to a missense DCLRE1C variant. The study labeled under 200 TCR beta chains cytomegalovirus-associated. Within an earlier analysis, most TCR beta V segments proved productive either about 90% or about 30% of the time.

In the PCR, 60 Vbeta and 13 Jbeta primers were used. Produced via immunoSEQ multiplex PCR; TCRdb's table is partial and in-frame only. The table includes fewer than 110,000 clones, roughly 87% detected once. The material sequenced was PBMCs. The rearrangement uses TRBV29-1 and TRBJ1-5; 7 bases align to TRBD1. This receptor was identified in a young man in good health and CMV-seropositive. This CDR3 reads CSVGQGTGSNQPQHF. CDR3 coding DNA: TGCAGCGTTGGACAGGGAACGGGTAGCAATCAGCCCCAGCATTTT.